The rows below give T cell receptor beta chains drawn from one sample of a study of T cells in Graves' hyperthyroidism and ophthalmopathy. Using its own MiXCR run on the multiplex PCR reads, TCRdb lists one record per CDR3 protein. The data hold around 500,000 distinct CDR3 sequences, with 22% observed a single time. Sequencing used blood. All receptors come from a woman aged 70-85 years with Graves' ophthalmopathy. Both conserved end residues are part of each CDR3. Clone size is stated in some rows and not others, as once, few, many or a class when expanded.

v_call clone_size cdr3_aa
TRBV6-1 many CASKSALWSYEQYF
TRBV5-1 . CASSLDRDGGELFF
TRBV6-2/TRBV6-3 few CASTGLISGANVLTF
TRBV19 many CASSIIYGNTEAFF
TRBV27 few CASGEAGGLETQYF
TRBV28 . CASSTRRQGRAGNTIYF
TRBV12-3/TRBV12-4 many CASSLSSGRADTQYF
TRBV6-1 . CASSPRGLGGYTF
TRBV3-1 . CASSQGQGKYEQYF
TRBV20-1 many CSAITGGAVTEAFF
TRBV6-1 . CASRGGLQGPIYEQYF
TRBV6-1 . CASSPPTTGGNEQYF
TRBV9 few CASSVESREDTEAFF
TRBV24-1 few CATSDPDKNTEAFF
TRBV5-5 once CASSYLGPGETQYF
TRBV7-9 many CASRPGTDTQYF
TRBV10-3 . CAIRPSSYEQYF
TRBV27 . CASSPLAGAFYEQYF
TRBV12-3/TRBV12-4 many CASSFRGGKGYTF
TRBV11-2 few CASSTTGGPSYEQYF
TRBV2 many CASSVAGARGYTF
TRBV30 . CAWRAGTGGIVNSPLHF
TRBV5-1 many CASSSGTNTGELFF
TRBV20-1 few CSARVWDGTDTQYF
TRBV19 . CASSNLRDSSGYTF
TRBV5-6 few CASSLTGGRAKNIQYF
TRBV5-1 . CASSLLAQPNEAFF
TRBV7-8 few CASSYRRELFF
TRBV2 . CASSEAGKYEQYF
TRBV7-3 . CASSLSPGTGEETQYF
TRBV6-2/TRBV6-3 few CASTNPAGGANVLTF
TRBV28 . CASSLWTGEGEQYF
TRBV2 many CASRRGDYSEAFF
TRBV10-2 . CASSDWSGARETQYF
TRBV12-3/TRBV12-4 . CASSRDKFTIQYF
TRBV28 many CASSSPAGSGSPYEQYF
TRBV2 many CASSEALPGRADTQYF
TRBV5-1 few CASRTQVNTEAFF
TRBV5-1 . CASSPGTSGLNEQFF
TRBV6-1 few CASSEYGGNTGELFF
TRBV9 . CASSGTSGTNTGELFF
TRBV19 few CASSPTDPYEQYF
TRBV7-2 . CASSPEKFYGYTF
TRBV27 . CASTRTGVVWNTEAFF
TRBV3-1 . CASSQVLSVHYEQYF
TRBV6-1 . CASNRLDGLANVLTF
TRBV10-2 few CASSRLGGDTQYF
TRBV28 . CASSSPYGTGAFYEQYF
TRBV7-2 . CASKVGANTGELFF
TRBV24-1 many CATSRRGADTQYF
TRBV5-1 few CASSGPRGRQETQYF
TRBV14 few CASSPFRGSYNEQFF
TRBV6-1 . CASTPERLAGGGEQYF
TRBV27 . CASSFYDVLNSPLHF